This T cell receptor beta chain was recovered during a study of cytotoxic CD8 clonotypes in ibrutinib-treated CLL (dated by TCRdb to the early 2020s). Notes on the research overall: The cohort had some eleven relapsed/refractory and 15 treatment-naive patients; about 17 were IGHV unmutated. All remission and progressive disease samples were collected while patients were still receiving ibrutinib. An average of roughly 270,000 productive templates and some 100,000 productive rearrangements was obtained per sample. Response samples were obtained after a median of around 11 months of treatment, with a range of roughly 6 to 40 months. Partial responses were observed in 24 patients and complete responses in 2; after a median follow-up of about 69 months, remission was maintained in around 14 patients and progression was observed in approximately twelve. Cryopreserved peripheral blood mononuclear cells were obtained prior to treatment, at the time of response, and at either disease progression or sustained remission. Of the roughly 81 people in the trial, about two dozen had longitudinal samples available. Study-level results and caveats: Baseline clonality was found to be higher than that of age-matched healthy donors and was strongly correlated with circulating CD8+ T-cell counts. Public clonotypes were found to be uncommon and were observed to contract or remain stable during treatment; the increase in clonality was shown to reflect expansion of private clonotypes at ibrutinib response. Sampling times were not matched between patients in sustained remission and patients whose disease was progressing, and lymph node repertoires were not examined. An increase in clonality was observed at ibrutinib response, with clonality remaining stable during sustained remission and falling back toward baseline at progression.

Comment on this clone: What antigen it recognizes has not been identified. No clone much larger than this one lies a single base away; base qualities are absent.

Including cysteine and phenylalanine, the CDR3 has 15 amino acids. The retained sequence is limited to the CDR3, 45 bases, with the frame set at the first base. Trimming takes 6 bases off V and 1 base off J; junction bases not matched to a gene: 7. Sequences SQVTM (CDR1) and ANQGSEA (CDR2) are obtained from the germline V gene. The goal of deep resolution MiSeq sequencing was a depth between 1 in 1 million and 1 in 200,000 T cells, and coverage averaged 10x per clonotype. The immunoSEQ hsTCRB Kit was used to generate the TCR beta libraries. The published analysis was carried out like this. The data were analyzed with ImmunoSEQ Analyzer and ImmunoSEQ Data Assistant, and V, D and J gene assignments followed IMGT definitions. Clonality, which ranges from 0 to 1, was calculated by subtracting the normalized Shannon entropy of productive rearrangement frequencies from one. Public clonotype analysis was restricted to overrepresented clonotypes comprising at least 0.05% of each patient's repertoire. More than ten repertoires from age-matched healthy donors, obtained from immuneACCESS, served as clonality controls. The immuneACCESS repertoire file appears here via TCRdb, limited to in-frame rearrangements. These files lack a portion of the clones; in checked studies, under half of the deficit traces to unresolved V genes, and the cause of the others is not known. V and J calls plus clone size are reproduced from that table; the DNA served to infer D and trimming. The sample table contains approximately 200,000 clones; only one count was recorded for 55% to 85% of them. The ten largest account for about an eighth of the sample.

In light of the paper, this sample's time point label describes: approximately 25 months on ibrutinib. For TCR beta library preparation, roughly 2 micrograms of genomic DNA were extracted from the cryopreserved PBMCs. Longitudinal blood samples from CLL patients on ibrutinib monotherapy were analyzed using high-throughput TCR beta sequencing. Patients were enrolled in a phase 2 open-label single-center ibrutinib monotherapy trial. The chain couples TRBV29-1 to TRBJ2-3; TRBD2 fits 10 bases in the junction. The material was PBMCs, obtained after 24 months of ibrutinib treatment. The sequence was obtained from a human donor with chronic lymphocytic leukemia. The bases read TGCAGCGTGGGAGGGCTAGCGGGGGGCACAGATACGCAGTATTTT. Translation gives CSVGGLAGGTDTQYF.